Presented here are 27 T cell receptor beta chains from one specimen sequenced in a study of T cells expressing NK-cell markers. TCRdb reprocessed the 5' RACE reads; each CDR3 protein has one entry and no DNA is given. The specimen's table records approximately 150,000 distinct CDR3 sequences. Sequenced material: blood T cells: a sorted CD56 or NKG2C T cell subset, CD4+ or CD8+ T cells, or bulk PBMC T cells (not recorded which). These receptors all stem from a man aged 18 to 29 in good health.

The chain recombines TRBV6-2 or TRBV6-3 with TRBJ2-1; the TCRdb call, TRBD2, lacks DNA for checking. The germline CDR1 and CDR2 sequences are MNHEY and SVGEGT. CDR3 size: 13 residues. This CDR3 is CASNSGTYNEQFF.

The rearrangement joins TRBV12-3 or TRBV12-4 to TRBJ1-4; lacking DNA, the TRBD1 call made by TCRdb goes unchecked. This CDR3 has 15 residues. The CDR3 reads CASSLVGRRTEKLFF.

The chain links TRBV4-3 to TRBJ2-7. The CDR3 covers 15 residues. The V gene's germline CDR1 is LGHNA and CDR2 YSLEER. The CDR3 sequence is CASSQAKYGRYEQYF.

This chain links TRBV12-3 or TRBV12-4 with TRBJ2-7; TCRdb's D call of TRBD1 is untestable without DNA. The CDR3 runs to 14 residues. The CDR3 reads CASSLEATDYEQYF.

V usage is TRBV12-3 or TRBV12-4 and J usage is TRBJ1-1; TCRdb calls TRBD1, which cannot be checked without DNA. CDR3 size: 11 residues. The chain's CDR3 is CASHTGTQAFF.

CDR3 region: CAWSWLPGAEQFF. The rearrangement joins TRBV30 to TRBJ2-1; with no DNA, the TCRdb D assignment of TRBD1 cannot be verified. The CDR3 is 13 residues long. Per germline, CDR1 GTSNPN and CDR2 SVGIG (reference sequence).

The chain has TRBV7-9 and TRBJ2-7. CDR3 length equals 13 residues. Germline CDR1 SEHNR, CDR2 FQNEAQ (reference sequence). CDR3: CASTKPRSVEQYF.

CDR3: CASSYWVSSMNTEAFF. The chain joins TRBV6-5 to TRBJ1-1. Germline V lookup: CDR1 MNHEY, CDR2 SVGAGI. This CDR3 is built from 16 residues.

The chain is built from TRBV12-3 or TRBV12-4 and TRBJ1-5. The CDR3 covers 15 residues. The CDR3 sequence is CASSRWEGLDQPQHF.

The gene calls are TRBV4-2 and TRBJ2-6; TCRdb returns TRBD1, unconfirmable since there is no DNA. This CDR3 spans 16 amino acids. Germline-derived CDR1 and CDR2 are LGHNA and YNFKEQ. CDR3 residues: CASSLGGRSGANVLTF.

The V call is TRBV27, the J call TRBJ1-5; lacking DNA, the TRBD1 call made by TCRdb goes unchecked. CDR3 length: 14 amino acids. CDR1 is MNHEY, CDR2 SMNVEV, per germline (reference sequence). The CDR3 is CASSFDGGRQPQHF.

V is TRBV12-3 or TRBV12-4 and J is TRBJ2-5. The CDR3 contains 15 residues. This chain's CDR3 is CASTYKPGSQETQYF.

The chain uses TRBV5-5 and TRBJ2-5; TCRdb reports TRBD1, a call that lacks DNA to check it against. The CDR3 contains 15 residues. Per germline, CDR1 SGHKS and CDR2 YYEKEE (reference sequence). Here the CDR3 reads CASSQWTGRGETQYF.

The chain has TRBV10-3 and TRBJ1-5. The CDR3 runs to 12 residues. Germline CDR1 is ENHRY and CDR2 is SYGVKD. The CDR3 sequence is CAHSEDNQPQHF.

The V gene is TRBV12-5, the J gene TRBJ2-5; TCRdb outputs TRBD2, but without DNA this stays unchecked. The CDR3 spans 17 residues. Germline CDR1 and CDR2: LGHNT and FRNRAP. This CDR3 reads CASGFTRSETHQETQYF. The variable domain in full, completed from reference TRBV12-5 and TRBJ2-5, reads DARVTQTPRHKVTEMGQEVTMRCQPILGHNTVFWYRQTMMQGLELLAYFRNRAPLDDSGMPKDRFSAEMPDATLATLKIQPSEPRDSAVYFCASGFTRSETHQETQYFGPGTRLLVL.

The CDR3 is CASSWNTLPETQYF. This rearrangement joins TRBV6-5 to TRBJ2-5. Germline lookup yields CDR1 MNHEY and CDR2 SVGAGI. This CDR3 has 14 residues.

The chain carries TRBV28 and TRBJ2-2; there is no DNA to check the TCRdb D call of TRBD2. Germline CDR1 is MDHEN and CDR2 is SYDVKM. CDR3 length: 17 amino acids. The CDR3 region is CASSSKLMTSEAGELFF. Full variable domain (missing parts from reference TRBV28 and TRBJ2-2): DVKVTQSSRYLVKRTGEKVFLECVQDMDHENMFWYRQDPGLGLRLIYFSYDVKMKEKGDIPEGYSVSREKKERFSLILESASTNQTSMYLCASSSKLMTSEAGELFFGEGSRLTVL.

This rearrangement joins TRBV11-3 to TRBJ1-1; TCRdb names TRBD1, which stays unverified in the absence of DNA. The CDR3 is made up of 14 amino acids. CDR1 and CDR2 from the germline V gene are SGHNT and YENEEA. CDR3 loop: CASSSGTGRTEAFF.

The genes are TRBV14 and TRBJ2-1; there is no DNA to check the TCRdb D call of TRBD2. Germline assignment: CDR1 SGHDN and CDR2 FVKESK. The CDR3 contains 17 residues. The CDR3 region is CASSGTSGRASYNEQFF. The variable domain in full, completed from reference TRBV14 and TRBJ2-1, reads EAGVTQFPSHSVIEKGQTVTLRCDPISGHDNLYWYRRVMGKEIKFLLHFVKESKQDESGMPNNRFLAERTGGTYSTLKVQPAELEDSGVYFCASSGTSGRASYNEQFFGPGTRLTVL.

The J gene is TRBJ2-2, the V gene TRBV10-3; TCRdb picks TRBD1, but there is no DNA to check that call. The CDR3 consists of 16 residues. CDR1 and CDR2 (germline): ENHRY, SYGVKD. The CDR3 region is CAISGGANSEAGELFF.

V and J are TRBV7-2 and TRBJ2-7. CDR1 and CDR2 from the germline V gene are SGHTA and FQGNSA. The CDR3 is 13 residues long. The CDR3 is CASSFGLIYEQYF.

The chain carries TRBV30 and TRBJ2-3; TCRdb names TRBD1, which stays unverified in the absence of DNA. From germline, CDR1 is GTSNPN and CDR2 SVGIG (reference sequence). CDR3 size: 15 residues. The CDR3 sequence is CAWSVGFGITDTQYF.

The chain employs TRBV28 and TRBJ2-1; TCRdb gives TRBD1 as the D gene, but with no DNA this cannot be confirmed. The CDR3 has 15 amino acids. Germline V CDR1 and CDR2: MDHEN, SYDVKM. CDR3 sequence: CASTPSGGNYNEQFF.

The CDR3 reads CASSFGDSDGYTF. This sequence joins TRBV12-3 or TRBV12-4 and TRBJ1-2; TCRdb picks TRBD1, but there is no DNA to check that call. This CDR3 region has 13 residues.

The genes are TRBV5-6 and TRBJ1-6; TCRdb's D gene call, TRBD1, goes unchecked for lack of DNA. This CDR3 region has 16 residues. Germline values: CDR1 SGHDT, CDR2 YYEEEE. The CDR3 sequence: CASSLGTGTVNSPLHF.

This chain uses TRBV19 with TRBJ2-3; TCRdb lists TRBD2, though no DNA is available to test this call. The CDR3 has 16 residues. CDR1 and CDR2 (germline): LNHDA, SQIVND (reference sequence). The CDR3 here is CASSHRTSGSTDTQYF.

The chain employs TRBV12-3 or TRBV12-4 and TRBJ2-1; TCRdb gives TRBD1 as the D gene, but with no DNA this cannot be confirmed. The CDR3 runs 14 residues. The CDR3 spells CASSLEGQPNEQFF.